Here is one T cell receptor (beta chain) with its context. This sample stems from a study of CD8+ T cells in alopecia areata. About the research overall: Administration of oral tofacitinib to treated patients was at 5 to 10 mg twice daily.

CDR3 length: 15 residues. J was trimmed by 5 bases and V by 3 bases; bases with no gene match: 10. Germline assignment: CDR1 SGHVS and CDR2 FNYEAQ. Treatment noted: oral pan-JAK inhibitor, 5-10 mg twice daily. Isolated RNA was reverse transcribed into cDNA used as the sequencing template. This table comes from immunoSEQ multiplex PCR, and its TCRdb copy is limited to in-frame clones, with some not included. This sample yields about 110,000 clones, of which about four fifths are seen a single time; roughly a quarter belongs to the top ten. This sequence joins TRBV7-6 and TRBJ2-7; 7 bases agree with TRBD2. The sequencing used CD8+ T cells sorted from blood, collected at week 24, from a patient treated with tofacitinib. The clonotype originates from a human donor with alopecia areata. CDR3 sequence reads: CASSFPEGGVNEQYF. DNA for the CDR3: TGTGCCAGCAGCTTCCCTGAGGGAGGGGTGAACGAGCAGTACTTC.